The sequence of this TCR beta chain was determined in a study of blood T cell repertoires in COVID-19 (dated by TCRdb to 2019 to 2021). At the level of the whole study: The collaborator samples originated in the United States, Italy and Spain and spanned the acute and convalescent phases of COVID-19. The material from the prospective study consisted of cDNA or gDNA derived from T cells, B-cell-depleted T cells, or PBMCs. Deeply sampled blood TCRbeta repertoires from subjects exposed to, actively infected with, or recovered from COVID-19 were included in the dataset. The repertoires were released in a freely available public database intended as a resource for research on the immune response to SARS-CoV-2. Samples were obtained from the ongoing ImmuneRACE study (first 160 participants) and from some 1,200 subjects provided by 6 global collaborators. Sample metadata almost always included a de-identified subject ID, COVID-19 status, age in years and sex. Where HLA class I and class II types were available, the types were taken from metadata supplied by the sample provider, not from assay-based typing. Broader findings and caveats from the paper: The amount of clinical and demographic metadata varied by source and participant and was provided uncurated.

The immunoSEQ Assay, a bias-controlled multiplex PCR, was used to amplify TCRbeta CDR3 regions from genomic DNA. The original pipeline was this. Nucleated cell counts per sample were estimated from amplification of reference gene primers within the assay. To quantify the absolute abundance of each unique TCRbeta CDR3 rearrangement, sequence reads were collapsed and filtered. For each sample, productive Simpson clonality was calculated by taking the square root of Simpson's diversity index across productive rearrangements. TCRdb provides this immuneACCESS table in a form limited to in-frame rearrangements. Some clones are lacking; in checked studies, under half of them reflect an unresolved V gene, and why the rest are absent is not known. Clone size and V and J calls were adopted from that table, with D and trimming inferred from the DNA. The sample includes about 93,000 clones, with around four fifths observed a single time. 16% of the sample goes to the ten largest clones.

From the germline V gene (reference sequence), CDR1 is MNHEY and CDR2 is SMNVEV. The CDR3 has 17 amino acids, counting the end cysteine and phenylalanine. The sequence is cut down to CDR3 DNA, 51 bases in frame from base 1. At the junction V is shortened by 7 bases and J by 2 bases, with 20 bases in between. About this clone: No cognate antigen has been identified for it. It has no much larger one-base neighbor in the sample; base qualities were not kept.

Whole blood was collected in K2EDTA tubes by collaborating institutions according to the institutions' own protocols. For TCRbeta analysis, collaborators shipped samples as frozen whole blood, isolated PBMCs, or DNA extracted from either of those sample types. Recombination connected TRBV27 to TRBJ2-2; matching of 7 bases hints at TRBD2 as the D gene. The sequenced sample consisted of peripheral blood. This receptor was identified in a human donor in a cohort sampled during active COVID-19. The DNA is TGTGCCAGCATTAGCACCCGGGGGGCAGTTAACACCGGGGAGCTGTTTTTT. Translated, this is CASISTRGAVNTGELFF.